These T cell receptor beta chains were read from a single sample in a study of blood T cell repertoires in COVID-19. Method: immunoSEQ multiplex PCR; TCRdb's copy keeps in-frame clones and lacks some. Of about 370,000 clones listed, around 87% are singletons. The sample consisted of PBMCs or T cells enriched from blood (not recorded which). These TCRs come from a man between 18 and 29 years old who had recovered from COVID-19. Both conserved end residues are part of each CDR3. A D gene is named only where the DNA matches it firmly. The size entry is marked missing in some rows and otherwise reads once, few, many or a size class.

d_call | j_call | clone_size | v_call | cdr3_aa
. | TRBJ1-6 | . | TRBV6-1 | CASSDISDNSPLHF
. | TRBJ1-1 | . | TRBV21-1 | CASSPLRTGGLGTEAFF
TRBD2 | TRBJ2-1 | . | TRBV7-8 | CASSFTSGKAFF
. | TRBJ2-2 | . | TRBV6-2/TRBV6-3 | CASSYSEQVNTGELFF
TRBD1 | TRBJ1-1 | . | TRBV10-3 | CAISEPQKQGIGTEAFF
. | TRBJ2-1 | . | TRBV7-8 | CASSLGRVNEQFF
TRBD2 | TRBJ2-3 | . | TRBV24-1 | CATSDPSGSADTQYF
TRBD1 | TRBJ1-1 | . | TRBV18 | CASSPPGQGGTLEAFF
. | TRBJ2-5 | . | TRBV5-1 | CASSLSAYREREETQYF
TRBD1 | TRBJ1-2 | . | TRBV5-6 | CASSSGQSYGYTF
. | TRBJ2-1 | . | TRBV2 | CASSAGSYNEQFF
TRBD1 | TRBJ2-2 | . | TRBV25-1 | CASRTDRGPRDTGELFF
. | TRBJ1-1 | few | TRBV7-9 | CAIIGGREAFF
TRBD1 | TRBJ2-7 | . | TRBV3-1/TRBV3-2 | CASSQADRGPYEQYF
TRBD1 | TRBJ2-2 | . | TRBV5-1 | CASSPGVWTGGTGELFF
. | TRBJ1-3 | . | TRBV27 | CASSFPRGSGNTIYF
TRBD1 | TRBJ2-7 | few | TRBV5-1 | CASSLVGTGQISYEQYF
. | TRBJ2-3 | . | TRBV3-1/TRBV3-2 | CASSQEGARSTDTQYF
TRBD1 | TRBJ2-7 | . | TRBV27 | CASRPGQGLNEQYF
TRBD1 | TRBJ2-7 | . | TRBV5-1 | CASSLGGTASYEQYF
. | TRBJ2-3 | . | TRBV11-2 | CASSPTGRGDTQYF
TRBD2 | TRBJ2-7 | once | TRBV11-2 | CASNTDAGTSGYEQYF
. | TRBJ2-5 | . | TRBV6-2/TRBV6-3 | CASSYGLLQETQYF
. | TRBJ2-2 | . | TRBV5-3 | CARRPGGARGTGELFF
TRBD1 | TRBJ1-1 | . | TRBV19 | CASSTRQGAPGGNTEAFF
TRBD2 | TRBJ2-1 | . | TRBV6-2/TRBV6-3 | CASSFGTTIFF
TRBD1 | TRBJ1-4 | . | TRBV27 | CASSTNRGNEKLFF
. | TRBJ2-1 | . | TRBV3-1/TRBV3-2 | CASSQAARTTHNEQFF
TRBD2 | TRBJ2-5 | . | TRBV11-2 | CASSLMGGSLYF
. | TRBJ2-1 | . | TRBV21-1 | CASSKNWGGTIYNEQFF
. | TRBJ1-2 | . | TRBV3-1/TRBV3-2 | CASSQSWAGDYGYTF
TRBD2 | TRBJ2-5 | . | TRBV4-2 | CASSQGSGGFRETQYF
TRBD1 | TRBJ1-6 | . | TRBV9 | CASSVGLGTVDSPLHF
. | TRBJ1-4 | once | TRBV18 | CASSPPGELEKLFF
TRBD1 | TRBJ2-7 | . | TRBV7-9 | CASSWNRGPTNYEQYF
TRBD1 | TRBJ1-1 | . | TRBV7-9 | CASSHNRDRIAEAFF
TRBD1 | TRBJ1-5 | . | TRBV7-2 | CASSFWAGGNQPQHF
TRBD2 | TRBJ2-2 | few | TRBV11-2 | CASSPGLANTGELFF
TRBD1 | TRBJ1-6 | . | TRBV10-3 | CAISEPGQGQSPLHF
TRBD2 | TRBJ2-7 | many | TRBV19 | CASRSSGPSYEQYF
. | TRBJ2-1 | once | TRBV27 | CASSAGRYNEQFF
. | TRBJ2-2 | once | TRBV28 | CASIVAGGVIGGNTGELFF
TRBD1 | TRBJ2-7 | . | TRBV19 | CASSAGQGPTYEQYF
. | TRBJ1-1 | . | TRBV3-1/TRBV3-2 | CASSRGQVNTEAFF
TRBD2 | TRBJ2-7 | . | TRBV25-1 | CASSLAGAYEQYF
. | TRBJ1-2 | . | TRBV14 | CASSQVGEAGGYTF
. | TRBJ1-4 | . | TRBV3-1/TRBV3-2 | CASSQSGVNEKLFF
TRBD1 | TRBJ2-7 | . | TRBV29-1 | CSVDQGADEQYF